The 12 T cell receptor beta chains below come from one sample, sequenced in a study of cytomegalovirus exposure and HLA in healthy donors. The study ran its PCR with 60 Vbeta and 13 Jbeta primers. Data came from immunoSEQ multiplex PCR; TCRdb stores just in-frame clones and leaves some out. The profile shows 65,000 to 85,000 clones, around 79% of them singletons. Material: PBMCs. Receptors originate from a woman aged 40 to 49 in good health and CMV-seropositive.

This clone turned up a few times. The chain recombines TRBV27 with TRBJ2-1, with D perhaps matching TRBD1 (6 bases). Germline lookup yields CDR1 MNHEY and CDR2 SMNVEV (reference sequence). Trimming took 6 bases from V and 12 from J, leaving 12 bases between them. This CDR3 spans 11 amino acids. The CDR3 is CASRQQGLQFF. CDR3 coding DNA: TGTGCCAGCAGACAACAGGGTTTGCAGTTCTTC.

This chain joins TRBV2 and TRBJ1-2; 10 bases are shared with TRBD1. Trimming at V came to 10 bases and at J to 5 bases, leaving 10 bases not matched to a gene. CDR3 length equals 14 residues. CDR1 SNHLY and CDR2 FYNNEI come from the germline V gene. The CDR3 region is CATRTGGGPYGYTF. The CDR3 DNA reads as TGTGCCACCAGGACAGGGGGGGGCCCTTATGGCTACACCTTC.

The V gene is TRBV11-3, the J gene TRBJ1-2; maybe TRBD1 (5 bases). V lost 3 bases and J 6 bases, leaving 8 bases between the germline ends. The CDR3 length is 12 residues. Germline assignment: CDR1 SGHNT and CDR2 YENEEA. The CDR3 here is CASSLGGDGYTF. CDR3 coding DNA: TGTGCCAGCAGCTTGGGGGGTGATGGCTACACCTTC.

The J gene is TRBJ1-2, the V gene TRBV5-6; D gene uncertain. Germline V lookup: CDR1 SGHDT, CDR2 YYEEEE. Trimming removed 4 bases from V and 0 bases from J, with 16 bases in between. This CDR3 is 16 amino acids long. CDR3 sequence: CASSAYLEAANYGYTF. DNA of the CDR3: TGTGCCAGCAGCGCGTACCTTGAGGCAGCTAACTATGGCTACACCTTC.

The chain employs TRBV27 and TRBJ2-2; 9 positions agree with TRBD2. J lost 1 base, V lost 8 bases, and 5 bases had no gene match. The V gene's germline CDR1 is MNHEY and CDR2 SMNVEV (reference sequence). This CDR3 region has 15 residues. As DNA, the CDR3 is TGTGCCAGCGGATTGACTAGCGGGAACACCGGGGAGCTGTTTTTT. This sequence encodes CASGLTSGNTGELFF.

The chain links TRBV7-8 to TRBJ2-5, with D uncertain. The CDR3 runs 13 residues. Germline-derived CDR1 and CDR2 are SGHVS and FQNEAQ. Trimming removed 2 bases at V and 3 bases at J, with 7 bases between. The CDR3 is CASSLRTEETQYF. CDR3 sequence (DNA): TGTGCCAGCAGCTTAAGAACGGAAGAGACCCAGTACTTC.

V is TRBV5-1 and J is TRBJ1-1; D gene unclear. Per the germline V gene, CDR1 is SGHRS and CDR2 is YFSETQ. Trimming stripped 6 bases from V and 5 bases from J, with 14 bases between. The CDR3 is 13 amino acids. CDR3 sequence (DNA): TGCGCCAGCAACGCCGGATCGGGTACTGAAGCTTTCTTT. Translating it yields CASNAGSGTEAFF. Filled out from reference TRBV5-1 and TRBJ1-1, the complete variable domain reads KAGVTQTPRYLIKTRGQQVTLSCSPISGHRSVSWYQQTPGQGLQFLFEYFSETQRNKGNFPGRFSGRQFSNSRSEMNVSTLELGDSALYLCASNAGSGTEAFFGQGTRLTVV.

The CDR3 protein is CASSSPFQSEAFF. CDR3 sequence (DNA): TGTGCCAGCAGTTCCCCATTCCAGTCTGAAGCTTTCTTT. The chain combines TRBV28 with TRBJ1-1, with unresolved D. The CDR3 is 13 residues long. Germline loops: CDR1 MDHEN, CDR2 SYDVKM. The V gene lost 4 bases and the J gene lost 6 bases, with 12 bases spanning the gap.

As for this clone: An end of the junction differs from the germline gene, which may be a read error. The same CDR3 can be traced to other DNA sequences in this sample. For the CDR3, the DNA is TGCGCCAGCAGTTTGGACGGGAGGACAAACACTGAAGCTTTCTTT. Translating gives CASSLDGRTNTEAFF. The chain employs TRBV5-1 and TRBJ1-1, with TRBD1 as a possible D gene (5 bases). CDR3 length: 15 amino acids. CDR1 and CDR2 (germline): SGHRS, YFSETQ.

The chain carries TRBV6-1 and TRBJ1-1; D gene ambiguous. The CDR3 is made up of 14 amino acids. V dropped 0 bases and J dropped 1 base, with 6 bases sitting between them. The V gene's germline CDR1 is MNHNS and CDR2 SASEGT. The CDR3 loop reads CASSEAHRNTEAFF. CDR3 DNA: TGTGCCAGCAGTGAAGCTCATAGGAACACTGAAGCTTTCTTT.

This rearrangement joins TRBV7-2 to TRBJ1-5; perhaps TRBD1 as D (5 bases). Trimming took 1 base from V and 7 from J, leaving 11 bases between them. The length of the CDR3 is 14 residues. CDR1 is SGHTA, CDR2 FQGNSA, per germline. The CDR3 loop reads CASSLVPGKQPQHF. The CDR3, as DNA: TGTGCCAGCAGCTTAGTTCCAGGGAAACAGCCCCAGCATTTT.

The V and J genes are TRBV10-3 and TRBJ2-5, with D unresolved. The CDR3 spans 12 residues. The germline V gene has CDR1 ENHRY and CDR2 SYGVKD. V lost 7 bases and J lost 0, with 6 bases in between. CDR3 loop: CAIKSDQETQYF. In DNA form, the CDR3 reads TGTGCCATCAAATCAGACCAAGAGACCCAGTACTTC.